These T cell receptor beta chains were read from a single sample in a study of Graves' ophthalmopathy and Graves' hyperthyroidism. TCRdb redid the calling of the multiplex PCR reads with MiXCR, one entry per CDR3 protein. The sample yields more than 550,000 distinct CDR3 sequences, roughly 39% seen once. The sample comprised peripheral blood. These TCRs come from an adult man with Graves' ophthalmopathy. The CDR3 runs from the conserved cysteine through the conserved F or W. Each record gives: V gene, clone size, D gene, J gene, CDR3 DNA, CDR3 protein. A D gene is named only where the DNA matches it firmly. Size is omitted from some rows. Given values are once, few, many or a class for expanded clones.

>TRBV6-9|many|TRBD2|TRBJ2-7
TGTGCCCCCGGCGGGAGGATCTACGAGCAGTACTTC
CAPGGRIYEQYF
>TRBV6-1|once|-|TRBJ2-5
TGTGCCAGCAGAGCCCGCGGGGCCCAAGAGACCCAGTACTTC
CASRARGAQETQYF
>TRBV3-1|-|TRBD1|TRBJ1-1
TGTGCCAGCAGCCAGGGGGACAGTGTTGATGAAGCTTTCTTT
CASSQGDSVDEAFF
>TRBV2|many|TRBD1|TRBJ1-1
TGTGCCAGCAGTGGGGACAGGACCACTGAAGCTTTCTTT
CASSGDRTTEAFF
>TRBV20-1|-|TRBD2|TRBJ2-1
TGCAGTGCGCCAATGGGGACTAGCGGGATGGGGAATGAGCAGTTCTTC
CSAPMGTSGMGNEQFF
>TRBV10-3|-|TRBD2|TRBJ2-2
TGTGCCATCAGCATAGCGGGGGGGAGCACCGGGGAGCTGTTTTTT
CAISIAGGSTGELFF
>TRBV2|few|-|TRBJ2-5
TGTGCCAGCAGTCGCCAAGAGACCCAGTGCTTC
CASSRQETQCF
>TRBV29-1|once|-|TRBJ1-2
TGCAGCGTTGAAGAAGCAGGGCCCGGCTACACCTTC
CSVEEAGPGYTF
>TRBV25-1|many|TRBD1|TRBJ2-3
TGTGCCAGCACTGGGACAGCCCCAGATACGCAGTATTTT
CASTGTAPDTQYF
>TRBV20-1|many|TRBD2|TRBJ2-7
TGCAGTGCGGGGGGGACTCGTTCCTACGAGCAGTACTTC
CSAGGTRSYEQYF
>TRBV19|many|-|TRBJ2-7
TGTGCCAGTAGTATTCGTGGGGAACATCACGAGCAGTACTTC
CASSIRGEHHEQYF
>TRBV4-1|few|TRBD2|TRBJ2-5
TGCGCCAGCAGCCTCAGCGGAATAGCGGGAGACCGATTCCAAGAGACCCAGTACTTC
CASSLSGIAGDRFQETQYF
>TRBV7-9|-|-|TRBJ2-6
TGTGCCAGCAGCTTGGACAGGTTCTCCGGGAGGAGCGTCCTGACTTTC
CASSLDRFSGRSVLTF
>TRBV10-3|many|-|TRBJ1-1
TGTGCCATCGGCTCGGGACAGAACACTGAAGCTTTCTTT
CAIGSGQNTEAFF
>TRBV7-9|-|-|TRBJ1-1
TGTGCCAGCAGCTTAGCGCCGGACATCCCCCTCACTGAAGCTTTCTTT
CASSLAPDIPLTEAFF
>TRBV5-1|many|TRBD1|TRBJ2-7
TGCGCCAGCAGCCGTTCTGACAGGGGAGACGAGCAGTACTTC
CASSRSDRGDEQYF
>TRBV19|many|TRBD1|TRBJ1-6
TGTGCCAGTAGTATGGCCGGGACAGGGGCGTTTGGTTCACCCCTCCACTTT
CASSMAGTGAFGSPLHF
>TRBV24-1|-|-|TRBJ2-7
TGTGCCACCGGGACTCAATACGAGCAGTACTTC
CATGTQYEQYF
>TRBV7-2|-|-|TRBJ2-7
TGTGCCAGCGGTTGGGGGCGACCCTACGAGCAGTACTTC
CASGWGRPYEQYF
>TRBV6-2/TRBV6-3|many|-|TRBJ2-5
TGTGCCAGCAGTTACGATCGTCCAGAGACCCAGTACTTC
CASSYDRPETQYF
>TRBV29-1|-|-|TRBJ1-1
TGCAGCGTCGCGAAGGGAACGGGTGCTGAAGCTTTCTTT
CSVAKGTGAEAFF
>TRBV12-3/TRBV12-4|many|-|TRBJ2-7
TGTGCCAGCAGTTTCGACCAGGGTACCTACGAGCAGTACTTC
CASSFDQGTYEQYF
>TRBV29-1|-|-|TRBJ1-2
TGCAGCGTTGAGGGACAAGATTATGGCTACACCTTC
CSVEGQDYGYTF
>TRBV29-1|-|TRBD1|TRBJ1-2
TGCAGCGTTGAACAGGGGGACTACACCTTC
CSVEQGDYTF
>TRBV12-3/TRBV12-4|-|-|TRBJ2-6
TGTGCCAGCAGTAATTCGGGACGAGGCTCTGGGGCCAACGTCCTGACTTTC
CASSNSGRGSGANVLTF
>TRBV2|once|-|TRBJ1-2
TGTGCCATCAGGGGCCAGACGGGCGGGGCCAACTATGGCTACACCTTC
CAIRGQTGGANYGYTF
>TRBV4-1|many|-|TRBJ1-1
TGCGCCAGCAGCCAAGTAGGGCGGAACACTGAAGCTTTCTTT
CASSQVGRNTEAFF
>TRBV10-3|many|-|TRBJ2-7
TGTGCCACAACCGGGACCACCACCTACGAGCAGTACTTC
CATTGTTTYEQYF
>TRBV19|-|-|TRBJ1-5
TGTGCCAGTAGTATATTAGGACAGTATAGCAATCAGCCCCAGCATTTT
CASSILGQYSNQPQHF
>TRBV2|-|-|TRBJ1-1
TGTGCCAGCTCGGTACGGGGCTCGGACACTGAAGCTTTCTTT
CASSVRGSDTEAFF
>TRBV7-9|few|-|TRBJ2-7
TGTGCCAGCAGCTTTGACCCTACCCCTCTCGAGCAGTACTTC
CASSFDPTPLEQYF
>TRBV7-2|once|TRBD1|TRBJ1-3
TGTGCCAGCTACAGGGGTGACACCATATATTTT
CASYRGDTIYF
>TRBV9|many|-|TRBJ1-6
TGTGCCAGCAGCGGACCCGGGACATATGCTACACCCCTCCACTTT
CASSGPGTYATPLHF
>TRBV10-3|-|-|TRBJ1-2
TGTGCCATCAGTGACAGGGACATCGGCTACACCTTC
CAISDRDIGYTF
>TRBV24-1|-|TRBD1|TRBJ2-5
TGTGCCACCAGTGCTAGGACAGGGCGAGAGACCCAGTACTTC
CATSARTGRETQYF
>TRBV7-9|-|TRBD2|TRBJ2-1
TGTGCCAGCAGCTTATCGGGACTAGCGGTATACAATGAGCAGTTCTTC
CASSLSGLAVYNEQFF
>TRBV5-4|many|-|TRBJ2-5
TGTGCCAGCAGCATCGGACAGTACCAAGAGACCCAGTACTTC
CASSIGQYQETQYF
>TRBV7-9|few|-|TRBJ2-5
TGTGCCAGCAGCCCCCCCAGAGGGTGGGGAGGGGGCCAAGAGACCCAGTACTTC
CASSPPRGWGGGQETQYF
>TRBV7-3|once|-|TRBJ1-4
TGTGCCAGCAGCTTATCGGGTGCAACTAATGAAAAACTGCTTTTT
CASSLSGATNEKLLF
>TRBV6-1|few|-|TRBJ1-1
TGTGCCAGCAGCTTTAGGGGGACCTACACTGAAGCTTTCTTT
CASSFRGTYTEAFF
>TRBV2|many|-|TRBJ1-4
TGTGCCAGCAGTGAAATTGCCAGGGAGGCAACTAATGAAAAACTGTTTTTT
CASSEIAREATNEKLFF
>TRBV5-8|-|-|TRBJ1-1
TGTGCCAGCAGCTTCTATCTCGAAGCTTTCTTT
CASSFYLEAFF
>TRBV20-1|many|-|TRBJ1-5
TGCAGTGCTAGCGGCAGGGTTGGCAATCAGCCCCAGCATTTT
CSASGRVGNQPQHF
>TRBV4-1|many|TRBD2|TRBJ2-5
TGCGCCAGCAGCCATCGGCCCCTAGCGGACCAAGAGACCCAGTACTTC
CASSHRPLADQETQYF
>TRBV4-1|many|-|TRBJ1-6
TGCGCCAGCAGCCAAGAACCGGGCTCACCCCTCCACTTT
CASSQEPGSPLHF
>TRBV2|many|TRBD1|TRBJ1-2
TGTGCCAGCAGTGAAACGGGACAGCTTAACTATGGCTACACCTTC
CASSETGQLNYGYTF
>TRBV6-5|many|-|TRBJ2-5
TGTGCCAGCAGCCCGGACAAGCAAGAGACCCAGTACTTC
CASSPDKQETQYF
>TRBV9|many|-|TRBJ2-7
TGTGCCAGCAGCGTAGGAGGGATCTCCTACGAGCAGTACTTC
CASSVGGISYEQYF
>TRBV20-1|-|TRBD1|TRBJ2-5
TGCAGTGCTAGAGTTGACAGGGGCGGATACCAAGAGACCCAGTACTTC
CSARVDRGGYQETQYF
>TRBV7-9|many|-|TRBJ1-5
TGTGCCAGCAGCTTAGGGGCAGGGAGATGGCCCCAGCATTTT
CASSLGAGRWPQHF
>TRBV5-4|-|TRBD1|TRBJ1-5
TGTGCCAGCAGCCCGGCCACGCCGGGACAGGGCGGGAGCAATCAGCCCCAGCATTTT
CASSPATPGQGGSNQPQHF
>TRBV4-2|-|TRBD1|TRBJ1-4
TGTGCCAGCAGCCAAGATCTTGGGACAGGGAATCGGGAAAAACTGTTTTTT
CASSQDLGTGNREKLFF
>TRBV25-1|-|-|TRBJ1-4
TGTGCCAGCAGCCCCCGGGCTAGGGCAACTAATGAAAAACTGTTTTTT
CASSPRARATNEKLFF
>TRBV19|few|TRBD1|TRBJ1-1
TGTGCCAGTAGTTCTCGACAGGGGGCTGGCACTGAAGCTTTCTTT
CASSSRQGAGTEAFF